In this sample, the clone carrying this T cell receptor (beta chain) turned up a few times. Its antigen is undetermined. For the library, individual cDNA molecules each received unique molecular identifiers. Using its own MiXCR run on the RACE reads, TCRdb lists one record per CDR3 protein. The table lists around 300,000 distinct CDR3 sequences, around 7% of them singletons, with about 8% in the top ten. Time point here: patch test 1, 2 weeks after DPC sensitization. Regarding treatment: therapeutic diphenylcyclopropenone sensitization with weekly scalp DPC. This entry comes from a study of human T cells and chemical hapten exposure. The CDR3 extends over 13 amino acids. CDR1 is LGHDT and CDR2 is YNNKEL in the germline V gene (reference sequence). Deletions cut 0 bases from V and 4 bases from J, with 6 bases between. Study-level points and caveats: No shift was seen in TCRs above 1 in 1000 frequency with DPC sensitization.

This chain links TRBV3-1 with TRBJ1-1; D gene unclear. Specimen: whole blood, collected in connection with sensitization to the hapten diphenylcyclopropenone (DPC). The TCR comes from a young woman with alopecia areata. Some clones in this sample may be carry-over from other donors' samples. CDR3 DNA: TGTGCCAGCAGCCAAGAACGGAGCACTGAAGCTTTCTTT. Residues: CASSQERSTEAFF. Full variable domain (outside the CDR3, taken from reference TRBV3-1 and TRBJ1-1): DTAVSQTPKYLVTQMGNDKSIKCEQNLGHDTMYWYKQDSKKFLKIMFSYNNKELIINETVPNRFSPKSPDKAHLNLHINSLELGDSAVYFCASSQERSTEAFFGQGTRLTVV.